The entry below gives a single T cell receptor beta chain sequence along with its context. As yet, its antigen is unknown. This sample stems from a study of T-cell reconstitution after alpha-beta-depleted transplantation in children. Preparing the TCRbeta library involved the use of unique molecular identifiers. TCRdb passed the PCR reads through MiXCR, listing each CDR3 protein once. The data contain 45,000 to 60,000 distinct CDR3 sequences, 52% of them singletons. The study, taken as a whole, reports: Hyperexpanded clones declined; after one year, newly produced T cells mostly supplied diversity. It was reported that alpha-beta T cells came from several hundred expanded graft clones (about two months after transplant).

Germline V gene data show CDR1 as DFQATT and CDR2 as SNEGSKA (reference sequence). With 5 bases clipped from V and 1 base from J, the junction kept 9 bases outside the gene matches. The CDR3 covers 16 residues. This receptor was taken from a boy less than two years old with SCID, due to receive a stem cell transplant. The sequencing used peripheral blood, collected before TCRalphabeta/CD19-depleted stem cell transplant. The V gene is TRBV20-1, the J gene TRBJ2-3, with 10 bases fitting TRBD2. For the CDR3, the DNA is TGCAGTGCTTCCGAGCGGGGGGGCTCTGGCACAGATACGCAGTATTTT. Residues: CSASERGGSGTDTQYF.